These 28 T cell receptor beta chains originate from one sample sequenced in a study of shared clonotypes between healthy human individuals. TCRdb's copy holds only in-frame clones and misses some; the assay was immunoSEQ multiplex PCR. The profile shows 1.4 million to 1.5 million clones, around 97% of them singletons. Sequenced input: naive CD4+ T cells sorted from blood. Subset defined: CD45RA+ positively selected. The receptors were gathered from a man aged 25-40 years in good health.

As for this clone: Other DNA sequences from this sample encode an identical CDR3 as well. J is TRBJ2-7 and V is TRBV28; possible D gene TRBD2, 6 bases. The CDR3 is 14 amino acids. Germline-derived CDR1 and CDR2 are MDHEN and SYDVKM. The V end was cut by 6 bases, the J end by 0 bases, with 12 bases between. The CDR3 sequence is CASSLAGSSYEQYF. CDR3 nucleotide sequence: TGTGCCAGCAGCCTGGCGGGGAGCTCCTACGAGCAGTACTTC.

The chain uses TRBV5-4 and TRBJ1-3; perhaps TRBD1 as D (6 bases). The germline V gene has CDR1 SGHNT and CDR2 YYREEE (reference sequence). This CDR3 is 18 amino acids long. Between the trimmed V and J ends, which lost 4 bases and 3 bases, there was a span of 23 bases. This chain's CDR3 is CASSNRKQATGSGNTIYF. CDR3 DNA sequence: TGTGCCAGCAGCAATCGAAAACAGGCCACAGGGAGTGGAAACACCATATATTTT.

This clone was picked up a small number of times. The rearrangement links TRBV5-8 to TRBJ1-2, with D perhaps TRBD1 (5 bases). V gave up 0 bases and J gave up 7 bases, with 7 bases separating them. Germline loops: CDR1 SGHTS, CDR2 YDEGEE. The CDR3 length is 12 residues. The CDR3 here is CASSLGQRGYTF. The CDR3 DNA follows: TGTGCCAGCAGCTTGGGACAGCGTGGCTACACCTTC.

The J gene is TRBJ1-3, the V gene TRBV5-1; 7 bases map to TRBD1. CDR3 length equals 15 residues. Trimming cost V 4 bases and J 6 bases; bases outside gene matches: 10. Germline CDR1 SGHRS, CDR2 YFSETQ. CDR3 DNA sequence: TGCGCCAGCAGCGCTAAGGGACAGAGCGAAAACACCATATATTTT. Protein sequence: CASSAKGQSENTIYF.

The genes are TRBV5-6 and TRBJ2-7; D possibly corresponds to TRBD1 (5 bases). V shed 1 base and J shed 7 bases, with 9 bases lying between them. The CDR3 totals 12 residues. Germline V CDR1 and CDR2: SGHDT, YYEEEE. The DNA of the CDR3 is TGTGCCAGCAGCTTGACAGCAGGGGAGCAGTACTTC. Its protein product is CASSLTAGEQYF.

The rearrangement uses TRBV18 and TRBJ2-2; 7 positions agree with TRBD1. The CDR3 covers 15 residues. J gave up 4 bases and V 6 bases, and 8 bases lay outside the gene matches. Germline CDR1 is KGHSH and CDR2 is LQKENI. The CDR3 here is CASSPQGDSTGELFF. In DNA form, the CDR3 reads TGTGCCAGCTCCCCTCAGGGGGACAGCACCGGGGAGCTGTTTTTT. Variable domain in full (rest from reference TRBV18 and TRBJ2-2): NAGVMQNPRHLVRRRGQEARLRCSPMKGHSHVYWYRQLPEEGLKFMVYLQKENIIDESGMPKERFSAEFPKEGPSILRIQQVVRGDSAAYFCASSPQGDSTGELFFGEGSRLTVL.

The chain uses TRBV12-2 and TRBJ2-3; the table names TRBD2, a call not compared with the DNA. TRBV12-2 is tagged as a pseudogene. This CDR3 is built from 21 residues. The CDR3 nucleotides read TGTGCAAGTCGCTCCATCCGGGACAGGGGGCGAGATGTCCTAGCGGGAAGTACGCAGTATTTT. Encoded protein: CASRSIRDRGRDVLAGSTQYF.

The chain joins TRBV5-1 to TRBJ2-3; 8 bases fit TRBD1. V shed 4 bases, J shed 1 base, and the junction held 11 bases outside the gene matches. The CDR3 is made up of 17 amino acids. Germline V CDR1 and CDR2: SGHRS, YFSETQ. The chain's CDR3 is CASSPLRTGTRTDTQYF. CDR3 sequence (DNA): TGCGCCAGCAGCCCATTACGGACAGGGACTCGCACAGATACGCAGTATTTT.

The gene calls are TRBV18 and TRBJ1-1; 10 bases match TRBD1. J was trimmed by 6 bases and V by 2 bases; bases with no gene match: 6. The germline CDR1 and CDR2 sequences are KGHSH and LQKENI. The CDR3 has 15 residues. This CDR3 reads CASSPGTGVKAEAFF. Written as DNA, the CDR3 is TGTGCCAGCTCACCAGGGACAGGGGTTAAAGCTGAAGCTTTCTTT. Looking up the rest from reference TRBV18 and TRBJ1-1 gives the full variable domain: NAGVMQNPRHLVRRRGQEARLRCSPMKGHSHVYWYRQLPEEGLKFMVYLQKENIIDESGMPKERFSAEFPKEGPSILRIQQVVRGDSAAYFCASSPGTGVKAEAFFGQGTRLTVV.

For this clone: Relative to the germline gene, one junction end is altered; a read error may explain this. V and J are TRBV7-7 and TRBJ1-1; 9 bases align to TRBD1. The germline V gene encodes CDR1 SSHAT and CDR2 FNYEAQ (reference sequence). The CDR3 has 17 residues. The CDR3 protein is CASSPLQGALPNTEAFF. CDR3 nucleotides: TGTGCTAGCAGCCCATTACAGGGGGCTCTTCCCAACACTGAAGCTTTCTTT.

This chain links TRBV7-9 with TRBJ2-7; maybe TRBD1 (6 bases). Trimming shortened V by 6 bases and J by 3 bases, and 18 bases separated the two germline ends. The germline V gene has CDR1 SEHNR and CDR2 FQNEAQ (reference sequence). The CDR3 sequence is 15 residues long. CDR3 sequence reads: CASSGGGLTGYEQYF. The CDR3 DNA sequence: TGTGCCAGCAGTGGTGGGGGCCTAACCGGCTACGAGCAGTACTTC.

This clone is a singleton in its sample. V usage is TRBV5-4 and J usage is TRBJ2-5, with TRBD2 matching 8 bases. V shed 4 bases and J 5 bases; nucleotides not matched to a gene: 7. CDR1 is SGHNT, CDR2 YYREEE, per germline (reference sequence). This CDR3 contains 14 residues. The CDR3 loop reads CASSASGSRETQYF. Here the CDR3 DNA reads TGTGCCAGCAGCGCGAGCGGGAGTCGGGAGACCCAGTACTTC.

The gene calls are TRBV5-1 and TRBJ1-1, with a weak D call TRBD1 (5 bases). This CDR3 region has 14 residues. CDR1 and CDR2 from the germline V gene are SGHRS and YFSETQ. Trimming took 1 base from V and 1 from J, leaving 8 bases between them. DNA of the CDR3: TGCGCCAGCAGCTTGATCGACAGGAACACTGAAGCTTTCTTT. The encoded protein is CASSLIDRNTEAFF.

The gene calls are TRBV28 and TRBJ1-5; 8 bases agree with TRBD1. The ends lost 1 base at V and 4 bases at J; junction bases unmatched: 6. CDR3 length: 16 residues. Germline V lookup: CDR1 MDHEN, CDR2 SYDVKM. CDR3 sequence (DNA): TGTGCCAGCAGTTTATATCGGACAGGGACGAATCAGCCCCAGCATTTT. Its translation is CASSLYRTGTNQPQHF.

The J gene is TRBJ2-2, the V gene TRBV18; the D gene is possibly TRBD2 (6 bases). Germline CDR1 KGHSH, CDR2 LQKENI. With 10 bases removed from V and 0 bases from J, the gap between germline ends came to 12 bases. The CDR3 length is 14 residues. The CDR3: CATSGRTNTGELFF. The CDR3 coding sequence is TGTGCCACCAGCGGGCGCACGAACACCGGGGAGCTGTTTTTT. Full variable domain (outside the CDR3, taken from reference TRBV18 and TRBJ2-2): NAGVMQNPRHLVRRRGQEARLRCSPMKGHSHVYWYRQLPEEGLKFMVYLQKENIIDESGMPKERFSAEFPKEGPSILRIQQVVRGDSAAYFCATSGRTNTGELFFGEGSRLTVL.

The chain joins TRBV14 to TRBJ2-2; D unclear. V gave up 4 bases and J gave up 1 base, with 7 bases separating them. In germline, CDR1 is SGHDN, CDR2 FVKESK. CDR3 length: 14 amino acids. The CDR3 DNA follows: TGTGCCAGCAGCCGAGACTTGAACACCGGGGAGCTGTTTTTT. It encodes CASSRDLNTGELFF. Full variable domain (remainder filled in from reference TRBV14 and TRBJ2-2): EAGVTQFPSHSVIEKGQTVTLRCDPISGHDNLYWYRRVMGKEIKFLLHFVKESKQDESGMPNNRFLAERTGGTYSTLKVQPAELEDSGVYFCASSRDLNTGELFFGEGSRLTVL.

V usage is TRBV5-1 and J usage is TRBJ1-1; tentatively, D is TRBD1 (5 bases). Trimming left V 0 bases short and J 6 bases short, with 15 bases between. CDR1 and CDR2 from the germline V gene are SGHRS and YFSETQ. This CDR3 contains 15 residues. CDR3 residues: CASSLELARGPEAFF. The CDR3 DNA reads as TGCGCCAGCAGCTTGGAATTGGCAAGGGGCCCTGAAGCTTTCTTT. Full variable domain (missing parts from reference TRBV5-1 and TRBJ1-1): KAGVTQTPRYLIKTRGQQVTLSCSPISGHRSVSWYQQTPGQGLQFLFEYFSETQRNKGNFPGRFSGRQFSNSRSEMNVSTLELGDSALYLCASSLELARGPEAFFGQGTRLTVV.

This clone appeared a single time. The chain employs TRBV28 and TRBJ2-5, with 10 bases that match TRBD2. Trimming at V came to 6 bases and at J to 3 bases, leaving 13 bases not matched to a gene. In germline, CDR1 is MDHEN, CDR2 SYDVKM. The CDR3 sequence is 17 residues long. The CDR3 nucleotides are TGTGCCAGCAGCCTAAGGGGGACTAGCGCCACTGAAGAGACCCAGTACTTC. Encoded protein: CASSLRGTSATEETQYF.

V and J are TRBV15 and TRBJ2-5; possible D gene TRBD2, 6 bases. The CDR3 consists of 15 residues. Germline CDR1 LNHNV, CDR2 YYDKDF (reference sequence). V dropped 1 base and J dropped 2 bases, with 11 bases sitting between them. The CDR3 loop is CATSRAMGGQETQYF. The CDR3 coding sequence is TGTGCCACCAGCAGAGCCATGGGGGGACAAGAGACCCAGTACTTC.

With respect to this clone: This sample also contains other DNA sequences that code for the same CDR3. The chain links TRBV9 to TRBJ1-4; 9 bases are shared with TRBD1. This CDR3 region has 15 residues. The germline V gene has CDR1 SGDLS and CDR2 YYNGEE. Unmatched junction bases numbered 4, after V lost 0 bases and J lost 7 bases. The CDR3 bases are TGTGCCAGCAGCGTAGGGGGACAGGGAGGTGAAAAACTGTTTTTT. This codes for CASSVGGQGGEKLFF.

The rearrangement links TRBV5-1 to TRBJ2-2; 11 nucleotides agree with TRBD2. The CDR3 extends over 17 amino acids. The germline V gene encodes CDR1 SGHRS and CDR2 YFSETQ. Trimming cost V 4 bases and J 7 bases; bases outside gene matches: 12. CDR3 sequence: CASSAQLAGEVNGELFF. Written as DNA, the CDR3 is TGCGCCAGCAGCGCCCAACTAGCGGGAGAAGTAAACGGGGAGCTGTTTTTT.

This chain connects TRBV5-8 to TRBJ2-2; 7 bases fit TRBD1. Germline trimming cut 0 bases from V and 3 bases from J; bases unmatched to any gene: 8. Per the germline V gene, CDR1 is SGHTS and CDR2 is YDEGEE. The CDR3 consists of 17 residues. This CDR3 reads CASSLAPGQNHTGELFF. CDR3 bases: TGTGCCAGCAGCTTGGCCCCGGGACAGAATCACACCGGGGAGCTGTTTTTT.

The chain links TRBV9 to TRBJ2-3, with 12 positions matching TRBD2. Per germline, CDR1 SGDLS and CDR2 YYNGEE. The ends lost 3 bases at V and 0 bases at J; junction bases unmatched: 2. CDR3 length: 16 amino acids. CDR3 nucleotides: TGTGCCAGCAGCGGGACTAGCGGGAATAGCACAGATACGCAGTATTTT. Residues: CASSGTSGNSTDTQYF.

This rearrangement joins TRBV10-3 to TRBJ2-2; a weak D match, TRBD2 (5 bases). CDR3 length equals 12 residues. CDR1 is ENHRY, CDR2 SYGVKD, per germline. V gave up 9 bases and J gave up 8 bases, with 13 bases separating them. The CDR3 bases are TGTGCCATTTCCGGCTGGGAGGGGGAGCTGTTTTTT. This sequence encodes CAISGWEGELFF.

This clone appeared a single time. J is TRBJ2-3 and V is TRBV5-4; D may be TRBD1 (5 bases). Germline-derived CDR1 and CDR2 are SGHNT and YYREEE (reference sequence). Trimming took off 4 bases at V and 0 bases at J, with 9 bases between the two ends. The CDR3 totals 14 residues. CDR3 sequence (DNA): TGTGCCAGCAGCACGCCAGGGAGCACAGATACGCAGTATTTT. It encodes CASSTPGSTDTQYF.

V usage is TRBV6-5 and J usage is TRBJ2-7; D call uncertain. This CDR3 is 14 amino acids long. V lost 6 bases and J 5 bases, leaving 17 bases between the germline ends. Germline-derived CDR1 and CDR2 are MNHEY and SVGAGI. The CDR3 here is CASSRRGKSDEQYF. Here the CDR3 DNA reads TGTGCCAGCAGCCGCAGAGGCAAGAGCGACGAGCAGTACTTC.

This clone was recorded only once. V and J are TRBV4-2 and TRBJ1-1; tentatively, D is TRBD1 (6 bases). CDR1 and CDR2 from the germline V gene are LGHNA and YNFKEQ. Trimming cost V 1 base and J 5 bases, with 17 bases left between them. The CDR3 totals 16 residues. This CDR3 is CASSQGTAGFLTEAFF. The CDR3 DNA reads as TGTGCCAGCAGCCAAGGGACAGCCGGTTTCTTAACTGAAGCTTTCTTT.

The V and J genes are TRBV28 and TRBJ2-1, with 12 bases that match TRBD2. Trimming removed 6 bases from V and 4 bases from J; junction bases left unmatched: 4. The CDR3 is made up of 15 amino acids. CDR1 and CDR2 from the germline V gene are MDHEN and SYDVKM. The CDR3 reads CASRLAGGSYNEQFF. The CDR3 nucleotides read TGTGCCAGCAGACTAGCGGGAGGCTCGTACAATGAGCAGTTCTTC.